This T cell receptor beta chain was captured by sequencing in a study of neoadjuvant anti-PD-1 for oral cavity cancer. Overall study: Patients mostly received three to four biweekly nivolumab doses at 3 mg/kg before surgery. Around day 43, patients without progression received a fourth nivolumab dose before surgery. Study-wide results and limits: Pretreatment Treg/Th17 ratio correlated inversely with post-treatment tumor clonality.

The table came from immunoSEQ multiplex PCR; TCRdb's copy has only in-frame clones and leaves some out. The sample includes 6,000 to 7,500 clones, roughly 50% of them seen just once. On this clone itself: Its target is unknown.

CDR1 and CDR2 from the germline V gene are SGHAT and FQNNGV. The CDR3 has 15 amino acids. Between the trimmed V and J ends, which lost 5 bases and 0 bases, there was a span of 13 bases. The source of this sequence is a person aged 40 to 85 with oral cavity squamous cell carcinoma. The chain carries TRBV11-2 and TRBJ1-1, with TRBD1 as a possible D gene (5 bases). This material consisted of tumor tissue, taken before nivolumab (anti-PD-1) treatment. CDR3 DNA: TGTGCCAGCAGCAAAACCGGGACGGTGAACACTGAAGCTTTCTTT. Translation gives CASSKTGTVNTEAFF.